A single sample gave rise to the 29 T cell receptor beta chains below, sequenced in a study of cytomegalovirus exposure and HLA in healthy donors (dated by TCRdb to 2016 to 2017). The receptor library was made with the immunoSEQ multiplex PCR assay. For the multiplex PCR, a mixture combining 60 forward primers for TCR Vbeta segments and 13 reverse primers for TCR Jbeta segments was used. Here the immuneACCESS table is served through TCRdb, limited to in-frame sequences with V and J called. Missing clones are a known gap in these copies; in checked studies unresolved V genes cover under half, and the rest lacks a known reason. This sample holds around 150,000 clones; roughly three quarters were observed only once. More than 1.1% of the sample rests with the top ten. The sample taken for sequencing was PBMCs. The source is a woman aged 40 to 49 in good health and CMV-seronegative.

The chain recombines TRBV30 with TRBJ2-1, with 7 bases fitting TRBD2. Germline V gives CDR1 GTSNPN, CDR2 SVGIG (reference sequence). CDR3 length equals 14 residues. V dropped 1 base and J dropped 10; count of bases not matched to a gene: 10. DNA of the CDR3: TGTGCCTGGAGTGGGGGGGGGTCCCAATCCGAGCAGTTCTTC. It translates to CAWSGGGSQSEQFF.

The chain employs TRBV4-1 and TRBJ2-7; 8 nucleotides align to TRBD2. The trim removed 2 bases at V and 7 bases at J, leaving 4 bases unmatched. The germline V gene encodes CDR1 MGHRA and CDR2 YSYEKL. CDR3 size: 13 residues. CDR3 coding DNA: TGCGCCAGCAGCCAAAAAGGCGGGGGGGAGCAGTACTTC. Its translation: CASSQKGGGEQYF.

The rearrangement joins TRBV5-8 to TRBJ1-5; 7 bases map to TRBD1. The CDR3 sequence is 15 residues long. Germline V gene lookup returns CDR1 SGHTS and CDR2 YDEGEE. Trimming cost V 4 bases and J 4 bases; bases outside gene matches: 8. DNA of the CDR3: TGTGCCAGCAGCCCAGGACAGGCAGAAAATCAGCCCCAGCATTTT. This translates into CASSPGQAENQPQHF.

The CDR3 here is CASSLQWSGYTF. The DNA of the CDR3 is TGTGCCAGCAGCCTGCAATGGAGTGGCTACACCTTC. The rearrangement uses TRBV7-2 and TRBJ1-2, with unresolved D. Germline assignment: CDR1 SGHTA and CDR2 FQGNSA. The V end was cut by 5 bases, the J end by 7 bases, with 11 bases between. This CDR3 has 12 residues.

This CDR3 reads CASSLGGYRGRGELFF. The CDR3 DNA is TGTGCCAGCAGCTTGGGGGGGTACAGGGGTCGAGGGGAGCTGTTTTTT. V usage is TRBV5-4 and J usage is TRBJ2-2, with 7 bases identical to TRBD1. This CDR3 is 16 amino acids long. V trimming: 0 bases; J trimming: 8 bases; junction bases outside the gene matches: 10. The germline CDR1 and CDR2 sequences are SGHNT and YYREEE (reference sequence). The entire variable domain, with the rest obtained from reference TRBV5-4 and TRBJ2-2, is as follows: ETGVTQSPTHLIKTRGQQVTLRCSSQSGHNTVSWYQQALGQGPQFIFQYYREEENGRGNFPPRFSGLQFPNYSSELNVNALELDDSALYLCASSLGGYRGRGELFFGEGSRLTVL.

The chain links TRBV28 to TRBJ1-3; D remains unclear. This CDR3 is built from 15 residues. Trimming took 4 bases from V and 4 from J, leaving 14 bases between them. Per germline, CDR1 MDHEN and CDR2 SYDVKM. CDR3 DNA: TGTGCCAGCAGTTCTAAGAAATACGGGGGAAACACCATATATTTT. Its protein product is CASSSKKYGGNTIYF.

In its sample, this clone was seen once. The chain couples TRBV10-3 to TRBJ2-7, with TRBD1 matching over 9 bases. Unmatched junction bases numbered 15, after V lost 6 bases and J lost 0 bases. The CDR3 runs 18 residues. Germline values: CDR1 ENHRY, CDR2 SYGVKD. CDR3 nucleotide sequence: TGTGCCATCAGAGAATTCGCGGGGTTGACAGGGGGCTCCTACGAGCAGTACTTC. Its translation: CAIREFAGLTGGSYEQYF.

V usage is TRBV23-1 and J usage is TRBJ2-4, with 7 bases fitting TRBD1. TRBV23-1 has ORF status, its function being uncertain. After removal of 7 bases from V and 1 base from J, the junction contained 10 bases not matched to a gene. The CDR3 length is 16 residues. CDR3 sequence: CASNARQGLAKNIQYF. The CDR3 DNA reads TGCGCCAGCAACGCTCGACAGGGTCTGGCCAAAAACATTCAGTACTTC.

In this sample, this clone turned up a few times. The V call is TRBV7-9, the J call TRBJ1-2; D perhaps matches TRBD1 (5 bases). Trimming shortened V by 2 bases and J by 3 bases, and 16 bases separated the two germline ends. Germline V gene lookup returns CDR1 SEHNR and CDR2 FQNEAQ (reference sequence). The CDR3 consists of 16 residues. CDR3 bases: TGTGCCAGCAGCTTAAGGTCTGGTGCAGGGTACTATGGCTACACCTTC. Protein product: CASSLRSGAGYYGYTF. The complete variable domain, with remaining parts taken from reference TRBV7-9 and TRBJ1-2, reads DTGVSQNPRHKITKRGQNVTFRCDPISEHNRLYWYRQTLGQGPEFLTYFQNEAQLEKSRLLSDRFSAERPKGSFSTLEIQRTEQGDSAMYLCASSLRSGAGYYGYTFGSGTRLTVV.

The rearrangement joins TRBV4-3 to TRBJ2-5, with D unclear. The end of the DNA fits TRBJ2-7 better, so the J call may be wrong. The CDR3 consists of 13 residues. CDR1 is LGHNA, CDR2 YSLEER, per germline. CDR3 residues: CASSQEEDYEQYF. DNA for the CDR3: TGCGCCAGCAGCCAAGAAGAAGACTACGAGCAGTACTTC.

The CDR3 nucleotides read TGTGCCAGCAGCTCCATAGGACAGAACTACGAGCAGTACTTC. Encoded protein: CASSSIGQNYEQYF. The chain uses TRBV5-6 and TRBJ2-7; TRBD1 might be the D (6 bases). The CDR3 totals 14 residues. The germline V and J ends were trimmed by 3 bases and 3 bases, with 13 bases remaining between them. Germline V gene sequence: CDR1 SGHDT, CDR2 YYEEEE.

The chain carries TRBV6-4 and TRBJ1-2; D perhaps matches TRBD1 (5 bases). CDR3 size: 12 residues. Trimming shortened V by 9 bases and J by 7 bases, and 15 bases separated the two germline ends. The germline CDR1 and CDR2 sequences are MRHNA and SNTAGT. The CDR3 coding sequence is TGTGCCAGGAAAAAACAGGAATTTGGCTACACCTTC. Protein sequence: CARKKQEFGYTF.

The chain uses TRBV28 and TRBJ1-6; no firm D call. The length of the CDR3 is 17 residues. Between the trimmed V and J ends, which lost 5 bases and 0 bases, there was a span of 14 bases. Per the germline V gene, CDR1 is MDHEN and CDR2 is SYDVKM. The CDR3 DNA is TGTGCCAGCAGTGGGAGGGAGTTTAGCTCCTATAATTCACCCCTCCACTTT. It specifies CASSGREFSSYNSPLHF.

This chain uses TRBV14 with TRBJ1-2, with 7 bases matching TRBD1. The germline gives CDR1 SGHDN, CDR2 FVKESK. The J segment lost 1 base and the V segment lost 4 bases, leaving 3 bases of the junction unmatched. The CDR3 loop spans 14 amino acids. This CDR3 is CASSLTGDNYGYTF. The DNA of the CDR3 is TGTGCCAGCAGCCTAACAGGGGATAACTATGGCTACACCTTC.

Remarks on this clone: Its ends do not fully match the called genes, so a read error is possible. The sample carries other DNA sequences with the same CDR3. The chain joins TRBV6-6 to TRBJ1-6; D not resolved. Per the germline V gene, CDR1 is MNHNY and CDR2 is SVGAGI (reference sequence). The CDR3 is 15 residues long. As DNA, the CDR3 is TGTGCCAGCAGCTACTCGATCCGGGTTAATTCACCCCTCCACTTT. It specifies CASSYSIRVNSPLHF.

The chain combines TRBV7-9 with TRBJ1-1; possibly TRBD1 for D (6 bases). The germline V gene encodes CDR1 SEHNR and CDR2 FQNEAQ (reference sequence). The CDR3 is 14 amino acids. Trimming left V 4 bases short and J 3 bases short, with 12 bases between. As DNA, the CDR3 is TGTGCCAGCAGCTCCTTACAGGGTTACACTGAAGCTTTCTTT. It yields the protein CASSSLQGYTEAFF. Together with reference TRBV7-9 and TRBJ1-1, the CDR3 gives the full variable domain: DTGVSQNPRHKITKRGQNVTFRCDPISEHNRLYWYRQTLGQGPEFLTYFQNEAQLEKSRLLSDRFSAERPKGSFSTLEIQRTEQGDSAMYLCASSSLQGYTEAFFGQGTRLTVV.

In DNA form, the CDR3 reads TGTGCCAGCAGTACACAGGGGGTTGGCTATGGCTACACCTTC. It encodes CASSTQGVGYGYTF. The chain combines TRBV7-2 with TRBJ1-2; the match to TRBD1 covers 8 bases. Germline values: CDR1 SGHTA, CDR2 FQGNSA. CDR3 length: 14 residues. Unmatched junction bases numbered 7, after V lost 6 bases and J lost 4 bases.

V is TRBV6-5 and J is TRBJ2-5, with a tentative D call TRBD2 (6 bases). CDR1 and CDR2 (germline): MNHEY, SVGAGI. The germline V and J ends were trimmed by 2 bases and 4 bases, with 11 bases remaining between them. This CDR3 spans 14 amino acids. CDR3 region: CASSYRTGGETQYF. The CDR3 DNA reads as TGTGCCAGCAGTTACCGGACCGGGGGAGAGACCCAGTACTTC.

This sequence joins TRBV5-6 and TRBJ2-7, with D possibly being TRBD2 (6 bases). The CDR3 runs to 15 residues. Germline CDR1 and CDR2: SGHDT and YYEEEE. Trimming took off 4 bases at V and 0 bases at J, with 14 bases between the two ends. Here the CDR3 reads CASSGSGLLSYEQYF. The CDR3 nucleotides are TGTGCCAGCAGCGGGTCGGGACTCCTCTCCTACGAGCAGTACTTC.

CDR3 bases: TGTGCCAGCAGTTTCCACGGGAAAACTTCCTATGGCTACACCTTC. It is translated as CASSFHGKTSYGYTF. The chain combines TRBV27 with TRBJ1-2; no definite D call. V was clipped by 3 bases and J by 4 bases, with 15 bases between them. The CDR3 runs 15 residues. The germline gives CDR1 MNHEY, CDR2 SMNVEV (reference sequence).

This clone showed up just a few times. This chain uses TRBV5-5 with TRBJ1-5; perhaps TRBD1 as D (6 bases). Germline V gene sequence: CDR1 SGHKS, CDR2 YYEKEE (reference sequence). The CDR3 contains 15 residues. Deletions cut 1 base from V and 5 bases from J, with 13 bases between. CDR3 loop: CASSLSGVKDQPQHF. CDR3 sequence (DNA): TGTGCCAGCAGCTTGTCAGGGGTAAAGGATCAGCCCCAGCATTTT. Combining the CDR3 with reference TRBV5-5 and TRBJ1-5 gives the whole variable domain DAGVTQSPTHLIKTRGQQVTLRCSPISGHKSVSWYQQVLGQGPQFIFQYYEKEERGRGNFPDRFSARQFPNYSSELNVNALLLGDSALYLCASSLSGVKDQPQHFGDGTRLSIL.

V usage is TRBV6-5 and J usage is TRBJ2-2, with D perhaps matching TRBD1 (6 bases). The CDR3 consists of 14 residues. Germline V lookup: CDR1 MNHEY, CDR2 SVGAGI. Trimming cost V 4 bases and J 7 bases, with 13 bases left between them. The CDR3 DNA is TGTGCCAGCAGTTCAGGGGCCGGAATCGGGGAGCTGTTTTTT. This translates into CASSSGAGIGELFF.

The chain carries TRBV7-9 and TRBJ1-5; a possible D gene is TRBD1 (6 bases). With 1 base removed from V and 7 bases from J, the gap between germline ends came to 17 bases. This CDR3 spans 16 amino acids. The germline V gene encodes CDR1 SEHNR and CDR2 FQNEAQ (reference sequence). The CDR3 region has the DNA TGTGCCAGCAGCTTAGGAAGGGGGGCGCGGGGGCAGCCCCAGCATTTT. Its translation: CASSLGRGARGQPQHF. Drawing the rest from reference TRBV7-9 and TRBJ1-5, the complete variable domain is DTGVSQNPRHKITKRGQNVTFRCDPISEHNRLYWYRQTLGQGPEFLTYFQNEAQLEKSRLLSDRFSAERPKGSFSTLEIQRTEQGDSAMYLCASSLGRGARGQPQHFGDGTRLSIL.

The rearrangement joins TRBV27 to TRBJ1-5; 8 bases match TRBD1. The CDR3 loop spans 16 amino acids. Germline V gives CDR1 MNHEY, CDR2 SMNVEV (reference sequence). J gave up 2 bases and V 10 bases, and 13 bases lay outside the gene matches. CDR3: CATRPLDRAGNQPQHF. The DNA of the CDR3 is TGTGCCACCCGCCCTCTGGACAGGGCCGGCAATCAGCCCCAGCATTTT.

The gene calls are TRBV4-2 and TRBJ2-2; 10 nucleotides align to TRBD1. CDR1 and CDR2 from the germline V gene are LGHNA and YNFKEQ. J was trimmed by 2 bases and V by 4 bases; bases with no gene match: 7. The CDR3 has 17 residues. For the CDR3, the DNA is TGTGCCAGCAGCCTCCCGGGACAGGGGACAAACACCGGGGAGCTGTTTTTT. Translation gives CASSLPGQGTNTGELFF.

The V gene is TRBV7-9, the J gene TRBJ1-1; unclear D gene. Per germline, CDR1 SEHNR and CDR2 FQNEAQ (reference sequence). This CDR3 comprises 13 residues. Trimming removed 3 bases at V and 6 bases at J, with 11 bases between. CDR3 residues: CASSLEDGPEAFF. CDR3 sequence (DNA): TGTGCCAGCAGCTTGGAGGACGGTCCTGAAGCTTTCTTT.

This clone was seen a few times. The V call is TRBV6-5, the J call TRBJ1-3; 8 positions match TRBD1. Germline-derived CDR1 and CDR2 are MNHEY and SVGAGI. V gave up 5 bases and J gave up 3 bases; unmatched junction bases: 3. The CDR3 loop spans 14 amino acids. Here the CDR3 DNA reads TGTGCCAGCAGTCCCGGACAGGGTGGAAACACCATATATTTT. Protein: CASSPGQGGNTIYF.

V and J are TRBV15 and TRBJ1-5, with 8 bases lining up with TRBD1. CDR1 is LNHNV, CDR2 YYDKDF, per germline (reference sequence). With V trimmed by 1 base and J by 0 bases, 2 bases remained unmatched. This CDR3 comprises 16 residues. In nucleotides, the CDR3 is TGTGCCACCAGCAGAGGGACAGGGAATAGCAATCAGCCCCAGCATTTT. Protein product: CATSRGTGNSNQPQHF.

V gene TRBV2 combines with J gene TRBJ2-2; 9 bases are shared with TRBD1. After removal of 7 bases from V and 6 bases from J, the junction contained 21 bases not matched to a gene. The CDR3 extends over 19 amino acids. CDR1 is SNHLY, CDR2 FYNNEI, per germline. CDR3 DNA sequence: TGTGCCAGCACCCATCTTCCCTGGACAGGGGCGGTTAGAGCCGGGGAGCTGTTTTTT. Residues: CASTHLPWTGAVRAGELFF.